Included here is one T cell receptor (beta chain) sequence, with context. In the original workflow: The assay estimated nucleated cells by amplifying reference gene primers. The table came from immunoSEQ multiplex PCR; TCRdb's copy has only in-frame clones and leaves some out. V and J calls and clone size are those listed in that table; D and trimming were worked out from the DNA. The sample carries just under 250,000 clones, 86% recorded once. Germline CDR1 SGHNT, CDR2 YYREEE (reference sequence). With 4 bases clipped from V and 6 bases from J, the junction kept 19 bases outside the gene matches. The CDR3 is 17 amino acids. This entry is derived from a study of blood T cell repertoires in COVID-19. Across the whole study: Collection of acute and convalescent COVID-19 samples took place in the United States, Italy and Spain. PBMCs, B-cell-depleted T cells, or T cells provided the cDNA or gDNA that made up the material.

The sequenced sample consisted of peripheral blood. J is TRBJ2-7 and V is TRBV5-4; 7 bases map to TRBD1. The receptor's source is a woman younger than 45 who had recovered from COVID-19. CDR3 DNA: TGTGCCAGCAGCCCCCAAGGGGGCAGTGCGTTTCTCTCCGAGCAGTACTTC. Residues: CASSPQGGSAFLSEQYF.